The text below deals with one T cell receptor beta chain. This clone was seen a handful of times. Its specific antigen is unknown. No base quality values were provided; no much bigger clone lies one nucleotide off. These data originate in a study of chemoradiotherapy in HPV16-positive cancers (dated by TCRdb to the early 2020s). Concerning the study at large: Functional T-cell assays on cells from a couple of HPV16-positive patients defined candidate HPV-specific T-cell clones and common TCR motifs. The candidate HPV-specific TCRs and motifs were subsequently tracked in TCR repertoires obtained from some 80 patients with HPV-related cancers. The study asked whether T-cell immunity against the HPV oncoproteins E6 and E7 changes during chemoradiotherapy and whether it affects survival.

The study at large found these results: In HPV16-positive patients, expansion of HPV-responsive T cells during chemoradiotherapy was found to be associated with improved recurrence-free survival. Expansion of candidate HPV-specific clones and E7-related TCR motifs was observed in the tumor microenvironment during treatment, whereas no such expansion was observed for non-HPV-specific T cells. The functional definition of HPV-specific T cells came from only a couple of HPV16-positive patients, and the survival association was reported for HPV16-positive patients.

Library prep was done by the immunoSEQ multiplex PCR assay. This immuneACCESS table, as held by TCRdb, lists in-frame sequences with V and J called but not all clones. Of the missing ones, under half trace to an unresolved V gene in checked studies; the others have no known cause. This sample gives 1,500 or so clones in total; approximately 85% of them show up just once. Roughly 5.5% of the sample goes to the ten largest clones. Repertoires were sampled multiple times during chemoradiotherapy, which allowed clonal expansion in the tumor microenvironment to be followed. The specimen comprised tumor tissue, sampled from a patient who underwent chemoradiotherapy. This sequence originates from a human donor with HPV-associated anogenital cancer.

The CDR3 corresponds to CASRTGQEKLFF. The DNA sequence is as follows: TGTGCCAGCAGGACAGGCCAAGAAAAACTGTTTTTT. Here the chain combines TRBV6-6 and TRBJ1-4, and the D gene may be TRBD1, 6 bases matching. V is shortened by 6 bases, J by 8 bases, and the region joining them spans 10 bases. Measured from the cysteine to the phenylalanine, the CDR3 is 12 residues long. The CDR3 DNA has 36 bases and is translated from base 1. CDR1 and CDR2, per the germline V gene (reference sequence), are MNHNY and SVGAGI.